Described below is a single T cell receptor (beta chain) sequence and its context. The antigen this receptor binds is unknown. It has no much larger one-base neighbor in the sample; base qualities were not kept. The data are from a study of blood T cells in healthy people across ages (dated by TCRdb to the mid-2010s). About the investigation overall: Template switching captured roughly one uniquely barcoded TCR beta cDNA molecule per two T cells in model experiments. The donors were split into four age groups: young (average roughly 15 years), middle-aged (over 35), aged (more than 60) and long-lived (roughly 80). To avoid experimental bias, donors of different ages were randomly spread across the sequencing lanes. To track age-related changes in TCR beta repertoire diversity, the study relied on deep sequencing normalized with unique cDNA molecular identifiers. Two additional independent replicas of 1 million unique cDNA reads from the same blood draw were analyzed for two donors (one aged 18 to 29 and one aged 80 or older).

Donors were 39 systemically healthy Caucasian individuals from Russia aged roughly 6 to 90 years. Each donor gave ten milliliters of peripheral blood, drawn into EDTA-treated Vacutainer tubes. Ficoll-Paque density-gradient centrifugation was used to isolate PBMCs, with at least 6 million obtained per sample. Total RNA, at least 5 micrograms per sample, was extracted from PBMCs with Trizol reagent. For every donor, flow cytometry on a PBMC aliquot measured the percentage of naive CD45RAhigh/CD27high T cells. The library came from 5' RACE. TCRdb records Illumina HiSeq 2500 as the sequencer. A second roughly 7 to 11 cycle PCR used a sample-barcoded 5' primer and a J-beta primer mix. A unique molecular identifier was introduced onto each TCR beta cDNA molecule by a template-switch 5' adaptor carrying 12 random nucleotides. Each sample yielded at least 2.5 million CDR3-containing paired-end reads. The Mint cDNA synthesis kit, primed by a TRBC-specific oligonucleotide, was used to synthesize first-strand cDNA from all RNA. Following uracil-DNA glycosylase treatment, all cDNA underwent a first 18-cycle PCR with the universal primers M1SS and BC2_uni_R. The published analysis was carried out like this. For normalization, 1 million high-quality reads, each with a distinct molecular identifier, were randomly selected from each sample. Instead of being binned into consensus sequences, reads that shared molecular identifiers were thrown out. MiTCR, run with a Q25 quality threshold and the strictest error-elimination algorithm, handled CDR3 identification, clonotype clustering and error correction. A nonparametric unseen species model using Euler transformation provided a lower-bound estimate of total TCR beta diversity. TCRdb ran its own pipeline on the public reads, namely fastp trimming at Q25 and MiXCR clone calling, and kept in-frame beta chains. Rows matching on CDR3 protein sequence are summarized as one entry with the most common DNA and genes. The V and J calls reflect TCRdb's pipeline rather than the authors' work. For this sample the table gives 1.2 million to 1.5 million distinct CDR3 sequences, of which 59% were detected only once. In total, the top ten clones hold more than 6% of the sample.

V is shortened by 6 bases, J by 2 bases, and the region joining them spans 15 bases. The CDR3 has 14 amino acids, counting the end cysteine and phenylalanine. The sequence is cut down to CDR3 DNA, 42 bases in frame from base 1. From the germline V gene (reference sequence), CDR1 is DFQATT and CDR2 is SNEGSKA. Study-wide conclusions, independent of this receptor: A strong correlation was found between observed TCR beta diversity and the percentage of naive T cells measured by flow cytometry. Observed TCR beta diversity per million T cells fell roughly linearly with age, and a significant reduction was already apparent by age around 44. The CMV infection status of donors was not known, potentially confounding age-related changes in expanded clonotypes. Compared with the aged group, the long-lived group had more naive CD4+ T cells, fewer expanded clones and increased TCR diversity, a pattern suggesting age selection. Conclusive comparison of naive and antigen-experienced compartments was prevented by the profiling of bulk unsorted PBMCs. Estimates of total diversity based on one million sequenced T cells were considered lower bounds and underestimates.

Sample: blood. The receptor comes from a young man in good health. This receptor chain uses TRBV20-1 and TRBJ2-3; TRBD2 is a possible D gene, resting on 6 matching bases. In nucleotide form, the sequence is TGCAGTGCCCCTTCTTGGACTATCACAGATACGCAGTATTTT. Translated, this is CSAPSWTITDTQYF.